These T cell receptor beta chains were read from a single sample in a study of PD-L1 blockade in urothelial cancer. Libraries were prepared by immunoSEQ multiplex PCR; TCRdb keeps only in-frame clonotypes and omits some of them. The sample carries about 95,000 clones, roughly 84% recorded once. This specimen was PBMCs, taken around atezolizumab (anti-PD-L1) treatment. Receptor source: a man aged 55 to 70 with urothelial cancer. Both conserved end residues are part of each CDR3.

14,TRBV6-1,CASSRAGRVFEQYF
15,TRBV7-6,CASSSGQGAIDTQYF
14,TRBV28,CASSPPDREGPQHF
13,TRBV28,CASRGQVVYGYTF
14,TRBV11-3,CASSKGGSSYEQYF
12,TRBV2,CASRQGENIQYF
15,TRBV16,CASSQSSGRASEQYF
15,TRBV9,CASSVGGYRGAEAFF
15,TRBV11-2,CASSPGEGTIHSAFF
16,TRBV28,CASSWGRQRGEETQYF
13,TRBV19,CASFDRGNTEAFF
15,TRBV6-1,CASSASIPYNSPLHF
16,TRBV10-3,CAISESTRGTNYGYTF
14,TRBV29-1,CSVGTGSTNEKLFF
15,TRBV7-3,CASSSDRGEYNEQFF
15,TRBV5-1,CASSLGGLSGSEQFF
17,TRBV19,CASSIAVISGSVGELFF
16,TRBV27,CASSFYTSGPRNEQYF
15,TRBV5-1,CASSLLGTGLYEQYF
13,TRBV2,CASSGQEPYEQYF
13,TRBV19,CASTPDRNYGYTF
18,TRBV11-2,CASSLDLGTSASTDTQYF
18,TRBV18,CASSPQHRTGGSGNTIYF
15,TRBV4-1,CASSLPGQGAWEQYF
16,TRBV11-3,CASSDVPSFSGNTIYF
14,TRBV5-1,CASSSGQGGTEAFF
13,TRBV11-3,CASSLNEGPLYTF
14,TRBV2,CASSGGQGHQPQHF
15,TRBV29-1,CSGVPLQGRQETQYF
15,TRBV5-4,CASSSRTGGKETQYF
13,TRBV6-5,CASRGQSSYEQYF
12,TRBV29-1,CSVGTAGNTIYF
15,TRBV4-3,CASSQLLAGGAEQYF
13,TRBV7-3,CASSQGVNTEAFF
15,TRBV9,CASRPEAGGPEKLFF
11,TRBV7-9,CASSPDRGYTF
14,TRBV6-1,CASSENRGRDGYTF
16,TRBV5-6,CASSLKNRGLRYGYTF
18,TRBV4-2,CASSQDPAVAGGAYEQYF
13,TRBV7-3,CASSWGQSYEQYF
14,TRBV4-2,CASSAGQGPYEQYF
15,TRBV6-5,CASSYGGGPNYEQYF
12,TRBV27,CASKTRAYEQYF
15,TRBV19,CASSMEAAGANVLTF
16,TRBV7-2,CASSGRGGRERETQYF
13,TRBV18,CASSVRGAEGYTF
12,TRBV5-4,CASSRGYETQYF
14,TRBV6-5,CASSYTGVNYGYTF
15,TRBV4-1,CASSQPSQGTYGYTF
14,TRBV5-1,CASSLGTSADTQYF
14,TRBV4-2,CASSQGGGNTEAFF
15,TRBV7-6,CASSLGLAGTGELFF
13,TRBV18,CASSRGQADGYTF
18,TRBV7-8,CASSPTFRGDRGAETQYF
12,TRBV5-1,CASGTNQETQYF
18,TRBV7-9,CASSSRDRGRAYSYEQYF
15,TRBV6-1,CASSERDREGEKLFF